This is a list of T cell receptor beta chains from one sample in a study of T-cell reconstitution after alpha-beta-depleted transplantation in children. Each CDR3 protein gets one entry after TCRdb re-called the PCR reads with MiXCR. The table shows approximately 200,000 distinct CDR3 sequences, with approximately 15% occurring only once. Sequenced material: PBMCs from the stem cell graft donor, taken from the stem cell graft. These receptor sequences come from a human donor who donated a stem cell graft to a child with acute lymphoblastic leukemia. Both conserved end residues are part of each CDR3. A D gene is named only where the DNA matches it firmly. Part of the rows lack a size; the others show once, few, many or a class for expanded clones.

>TRBJ2-2|many|.|TRBV6-6
TGTGCCAGCAGGGTATCGAACACCGGGGAGCTGTTTTTT
CASRVSNTGELFF
>TRBJ2-1|.|.|TRBV13
TGTGCCAGCAGCTTGCAGGGGACGGTTGAGCAGTTCTTC
CASSLQGTVEQFF
>TRBJ2-5|many|TRBD2|TRBV11-1
TGTGCCAGCAGCGCGGGGGTAGCGGGAGAGACCCAGTACTTC
CASSAGVAGETQYF
>TRBJ1-3|many|TRBD1|TRBV6-1
TGTGCCAGCAGACCCTTGACAGGGGGCCTTGGAAACACCATATATTTT
CASRPLTGGLGNTIYF
>TRBJ1-1|many|.|TRBV12-3/TRBV12-4
TGTGCCAGCAGTTTTGATGCCAGGGTTCGCACTGAAGCTTTCTTT
CASSFDARVRTEAFF
>TRBJ2-1|.|.|TRBV29-1
TGCAGCGTTGAGGCTAGGAGTTACAATGAGCAGTTCTTC
CSVEARSYNEQFF
>TRBJ1-4|many|.|TRBV4-1
TGCGCCAGCAGCCAAGTCGCCTATGAAAAACTGTTTTTT
CASSQVAYEKLFF
>TRBJ1-2|.|TRBD1|TRBV2
TGTGCCAGCAGAAGACAGGGAGGTATCGGTTATGGCTACACCTTC
CASRRQGGIGYGYTF
>TRBJ2-7|many|.|TRBV12-3/TRBV12-4
TGTGCCAGCAGTCCCGGGAGCCGGGACTACGAGCAGTACTTC
CASSPGSRDYEQYF
>TRBJ2-7|.|.|TRBV11-2
TGTGCCAGCAGCTTCGAAGGCCATTACGAGCAGTACTTC
CASSFEGHYEQYF
>TRBJ2-5|many|.|TRBV10-3
TGTGCCATCTTATCACAGTTAGAAGAGACCCAGTACTTC
CAILSQLEETQYF
>TRBJ2-3|many|.|TRBV29-1
TGCAGCGCCCAACGGGGGCGGGATGGAGATACGCAGTATTTT
CSAQRGRDGDTQYF
>TRBJ2-7|many|.|TRBV12-3/TRBV12-4
TGTGCCAGCAGTTTAGACATAGGTCGGCAGGGGTTCTCCTACGAGCAGTACTTC
CASSLDIGRQGFSYEQYF
>TRBJ2-4|few|.|TRBV3-1
TGTGCCAGCAGCCAAGGGACGAGACTGGGAAACCAAAACATTCAGTACTTC
CASSQGTRLGNQNIQYF
>TRBJ2-2|.|TRBD2|TRBV19
TGTGCCAGTAGCGCCACTAGCGCAACCGGGGAGCTGTTTTTT
CASSATSATGELFF
>TRBJ2-7|many|TRBD1|TRBV20-1
TGCAGTGCTAGAGATCCGGAGACAGGGGGCGACGAGCAGTACTTC
CSARDPETGGDEQYF
>TRBJ2-5|many|.|TRBV29-1
TGCAGCGCTATGATTGGGCCGGGGGAGACCCAGTACTTC
CSAMIGPGETQYF
>TRBJ1-3|few|.|TRBV12-3/TRBV12-4
TGTGCCAGCAGTTTGACAGACGATGGAAACACCATATATTTT
CASSLTDDGNTIYF
>TRBJ1-2|many|TRBD1|TRBV12-3/TRBV12-4
TGTGCCAGCAGTTTACAGGGGGTAGACTATGGCTACACCTTC
CASSLQGVDYGYTF
>TRBJ2-5|many|.|TRBV7-8
TGTGCCAGCAGCTTAGTAGTCGGGGGATACCAAGAGACCCAGTACTTC
CASSLVVGGYQETQYF
>TRBJ2-3|.|TRBD2|TRBV10-3
TGTGCCATCAGTGACCGGACTAGGGCAAGCACAGATACGCAGTATTTT
CAISDRTRASTDTQYF
>TRBJ2-7|.|TRBD2|TRBV6-2/TRBV6-3
TGTGCCAGCACCACCCTCGAGCGGGAGGCCTACGAGCAGTACTTC
CASTTLEREAYEQYF